Listed here are 8 T cell receptor beta chains from one sample, sequenced in a study of blood T cell repertoires in COVID-19. The data were produced by immunoSEQ multiplex PCR, yet TCRdb's version contains in-frame clones alone and is incomplete. The data show 250,000 to 350,000 clones, with around four fifths seen just once and 4.1% held by the top ten. What was sequenced was peripheral blood. The receptor set was obtained from a woman between 45 and 60 years old with active or convalescent COVID-19.

DNA for the CDR3: TGTGCCAGCAGTTCACCGGGACAGGGAGATGGCTACACCTTC. Protein product: CASSSPGQGDGYTF. This chain links TRBV2 with TRBJ1-2, with 9 bases matching TRBD1. The V gene's germline CDR1 is SNHLY and CDR2 FYNNEI. J was trimmed by 6 bases and V by 5 bases; bases with no gene match: 7. This CDR3 comprises 14 residues.

This clone was detected only a few times. This chain uses TRBV5-1 with TRBJ1-2, with 10 bases lining up with TRBD1. Germline CDR1 is SGHRS and CDR2 is YFSETQ. The CDR3 is made up of 17 amino acids. V trimming: 3 bases; J trimming: 0 bases; junction bases outside the gene matches: 8. The CDR3 reads CASSSPGQGQPNYGYTF. CDR3 DNA: TGCGCCAGCAGCTCGCCGGGACAGGGGCAGCCTAACTATGGCTACACCTTC.

V is TRBV10-2 and J is TRBJ2-7; 8 bases are a match to TRBD2. Germline V gene sequence: CDR1 WSHSY, CDR2 SAAADI. V gave up 5 bases and J gave up 6 bases; unmatched junction bases: 15. The CDR3 totals 16 residues. DNA for the CDR3: TGCGCCAGCAGTCAACACCTTAGCGGGACCTTTCCCGAGCAGTACTTC. Residues: CASSQHLSGTFPEQYF.

This chain uses TRBV6-5 with TRBJ1-2; tentative D call: TRBD1 (6 bases). Germline values: CDR1 MNHEY, CDR2 SVGAGI. Deletions cut 4 bases from V and 5 bases from J, with 17 bases between. There are 15 residues in the CDR3. CDR3 amino acids: CASSSRPGHPYGYTF. Written as DNA, the CDR3 is TGTGCCAGCAGTTCGAGACCGGGACACCCATATGGCTACACCTTC.

The rearrangement links TRBV18 to TRBJ1-1; D call uncertain. Germline V gene lookup returns CDR1 KGHSH and CDR2 LQKENI. V was cut by 3 bases and J by 0 bases, with 11 bases left in between. The CDR3 is made up of 15 amino acids. Written as DNA, the CDR3 is TGTGCCAGCTCACCGCGCACCCTCATGAACACTGAAGCTTTCTTT. It encodes CASSPRTLMNTEAFF. Drawing the rest from reference TRBV18 and TRBJ1-1, the complete variable domain is NAGVMQNPRHLVRRRGQEARLRCSPMKGHSHVYWYRQLPEEGLKFMVYLQKENIIDESGMPKERFSAEFPKEGPSILRIQQVVRGDSAAYFCASSPRTLMNTEAFFGQGTRLTVV.

The chain employs TRBV4-2 and TRBJ2-3; 11 bases line up with TRBD2. CDR3 length: 17 residues. In germline, CDR1 is LGHNA, CDR2 YNFKEQ. V lost 0 bases, J lost 4 bases, and 6 bases stayed unmatched. CDR3 loop: CASSQDILAGGADTQYF. In DNA, the CDR3 is TGTGCCAGCAGCCAAGATATCCTAGCGGGAGGAGCAGATACGCAGTATTTT.

This sequence joins TRBV9 and TRBJ2-1; 7 nucleotides agree with TRBD1. The germline V gene encodes CDR1 SGDLS and CDR2 YYNGEE. CDR3 length: 14 residues. The trim removed 4 bases at V and 0 bases at J, leaving 1 base unmatched. The CDR3 spells CASSPGGSYNEQFF. The CDR3 DNA reads as TGTGCCAGCAGCCCAGGGGGCTCCTACAATGAGCAGTTCTTC. Combining the CDR3 with reference TRBV9 and TRBJ2-1 gives the whole variable domain DSGVTQTPKHLITATGQRVTLRCSPRSGDLSVYWYQQSLDQGLQFLIQYYNGEERAKGNILERFSAQQFPDLHSELNLSSLELGDSALYFCASSPGGSYNEQFFGPGTRLTVL.

The chain joins TRBV19 to TRBJ1-2; D perhaps matches TRBD1 (6 bases). CDR1 and CDR2 (germline): LNHDA, SQIVND (reference sequence). The CDR3 runs 15 residues. Trimming took 5 bases from V and 8 from J, leaving 21 bases between them. CDR3 DNA: TGTGCCAGTAGTGCATTTACGGGGACACCTTTGGGCTACACCTTC. It is translated as CASSAFTGTPLGYTF.